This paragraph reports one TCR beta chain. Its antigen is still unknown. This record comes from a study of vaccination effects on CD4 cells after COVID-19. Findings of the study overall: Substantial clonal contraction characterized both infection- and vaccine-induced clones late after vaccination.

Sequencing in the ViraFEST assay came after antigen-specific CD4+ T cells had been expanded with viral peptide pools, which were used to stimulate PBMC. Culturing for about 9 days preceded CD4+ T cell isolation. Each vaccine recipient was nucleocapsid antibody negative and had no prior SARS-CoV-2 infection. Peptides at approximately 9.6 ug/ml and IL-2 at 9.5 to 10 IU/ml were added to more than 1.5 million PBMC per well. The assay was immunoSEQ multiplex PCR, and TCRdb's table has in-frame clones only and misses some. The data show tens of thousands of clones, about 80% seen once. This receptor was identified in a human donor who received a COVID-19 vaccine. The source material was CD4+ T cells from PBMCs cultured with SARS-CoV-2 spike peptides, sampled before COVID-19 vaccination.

Here the CDR3 DNA reads TGTGCCAGCACCTTACAGGGACTCGAGACCCAGTACTTC. This gives the protein CASTLQGLETQYF. The chain links TRBV6-5 to TRBJ2-5, with D perhaps TRBD1 or TRBD2 (6 bases each). V lost 7 bases and J 5 bases, leaving 14 bases between the germline ends. Germline V gene data show CDR1 as MNHEY and CDR2 as SVGAGI. The CDR3 sequence is 13 residues long.